This entry features one TCR beta chain sequence. Its antigen is not known. V trimming: 3 bases; J trimming: 3 bases; junction bases outside the gene matches: 4. Germline CDR1 is MNHEY and CDR2 is SMNVEV (reference sequence). The CDR3 totals 15 residues. Every donor had blood drawn once into heparin, 90 to 150 mL on average. All of the isolated RNA was reverse transcribed, so expressed TCRB transcripts were sequenced. Measured with immunoSEQ multiplex PCR; TCRdb has only the in-frame clones, and not every one. The data contain roughly 150,000 clones, around 9.7% of them singletons. This sample stems from a study of beta chain features in type 1 diabetes. General study findings and limits: Shorter TCRB CDR3s, moderately but significantly so, were found in Type 1 diabetes patients in all four CD4+ subsets. Cells with high TCR expression could be over-represented by cDNA sequencing. PCR might preferentially amplify shorter templates, equally in patients and controls. Resolution of whether HLA type affects TCRB rearrangement was not achieved here.

The sequence was collected from a woman aged 25-40 years with type 1 diabetes. This rearrangement joins TRBV27 to TRBJ1-5; 8 bases fit TRBD1. Sequencing was carried out using central memory CD4+ T cells from blood. CDR3 residues: CASSLDRELNQPQHF. CDR3 sequence (DNA): TGTGCCAGCAGTTTGGACAGGGAGCTCAATCAGCCCCAGCATTTT.